What follows describes a single TCR beta chain. What it recognizes is unknown. The sample belongs to a study of identical twins. The study, taken as a whole, reports: Clonotypes of the beta chain that were abundant in cord blood carried fewer insertions (memory repertoires showed none).

TCRdb re-derived calls from the 5' RACE reads in MiXCR, one entry per CDR3 protein. The sample shows around 370,000 distinct CDR3 sequences, roughly 9% of them seen only once. Sequenced sample: naive T cells sorted from blood. This clonotype was obtained from a woman aged 45-65 years in good health.

CDR3 residues: CASSSLAGADTDTQYF. CDR3 sequence (DNA): TGCGCCAGCAGCTCCCTAGCGGGAGCGGACACAGATACGCAGTATTTT. V is TRBV5-1 and J is TRBJ2-3; 10 bases fit TRBD2. The junction had 6 bases not matched to a gene; V was cut back by 3 bases and J by 2 bases. Germline-derived CDR1 and CDR2 are SGHRS and YFSETQ. This CDR3 spans 16 amino acids.